This T cell receptor (beta chain) was captured by sequencing in a study of T-cell reconstitution after alpha-beta-depleted transplantation in children. A library of TCRbeta sequences, prepared with unique molecular identifiers, was generated. TCRdb passed the PCR reads through MiXCR, listing each CDR3 protein once. The sample has 700,000 or so distinct CDR3 sequences; roughly 14% are singletons. Unmatched junction bases numbered 9, after V lost 7 bases and J lost 6 bases. The germline V gene encodes CDR1 SEHNR and CDR2 FQNEAQ (reference sequence). CDR3 size: 15 residues. Material: PBMCs, obtained before TCRalphabeta/CD19-depleted stem cell transplant. The TCR sequence derives from a girl aged 2-10 years with congenital amegakaryocytic thrombocytopenia, due to receive a stem cell transplant. This rearrangement joins TRBV7-9 to TRBJ2-1; 10 nucleotides agree with TRBD2. Here the CDR3 reads CASKDLAGELNEQFF. As DNA, the CDR3 is TGTGCCAGCAAGGACCTAGCGGGAGAACTCAATGAGCAGTTCTTC. Full variable domain (rest looked up from reference TRBV7-9 and TRBJ2-1): DTGVSQNPRHKITKRGQNVTFRCDPISEHNRLYWYRQTLGQGPEFLTYFQNEAQLEKSRLLSDRFSAERPKGSFSTLEIQRTEQGDSAMYLCASKDLAGELNEQFFGPGTRLTVL.